A selection of T cell receptor beta chains follows, all from one sample in a study of T-cell memory formation after mild COVID-19. TCRdb re-analysed the 5' RACE reads in MiXCR, keeping a single row per CDR3 protein. The sample comprises roughly 250,000 distinct CDR3 sequences, about a sixth of which are singletons, and around 3.8% rests with the top ten. Material: PBMCs or a T cell subset sorted from them (not recorded which). These receptors were collected from a man between 18 and 29 years old who had mild COVID-19 (a few samples of this study predate the infection). Cell type and time point are not known. The CDR3 runs from the conserved cysteine through the conserved F or W. D genes are given only for firm matches. Expanded clones get a size class; other rows say once, few or many, or leave the size out.

>TRBV7-9|TRBJ1-2|12|NA|NA
CASTPVDYGYTF
TGTGCCAGCACCCCCGTAGACTATGGCTACACCTTC
>TRBV5-1|TRBJ1-6|16|NA|NA
CASSLDGPQELSPLHF
TGCGCCAGCAGCTTGGATGGTCCCCAAGAACTATCACCCCTCCACTTT
>TRBV6-5|TRBJ1-1|14|TRBD1|few
CASSQGDRGPRAFF
TGTGCCAGCAGTCAAGGGGACAGGGGGCCGAGGGCTTTCTTT
>TRBV14|TRBJ2-1|15|TRBD2|few
CASSQVWGGDNEQFF
TGTGCCAGCAGCCAAGTGTGGGGAGGGGATAATGAGCAGTTCTTC
>TRBV7-8|TRBJ1-5|16|NA|NA
CASSLRGDGIYQPQHF
TGTGCCAGCAGCCTCCGGGGCGACGGCATCTATCAGCCCCAGCATTTT
>TRBV20-1|TRBJ2-5|13|TRBD1|NA
CSAPGTGVETQYF
TGCAGTGCCCCGGGGACAGGGGTGGAGACCCAGTACTTC
>TRBV7-9|TRBJ1-1|14|NA|once
CASVRIGVNTEAFF
TGTGCCAGCGTCCGGATAGGAGTGAACACTGAAGCTTTCTTT
>TRBV5-5|TRBJ1-1|11|NA|NA
CASSQLGEAFF
TGTGCCAGCAGTCAATTAGGTGAAGCTTTCTTT
>TRBV5-1|TRBJ1-4|14|NA|NA
CASSLAAGNEKLFF
TGCGCCAGCAGCTTGGCCGCAGGAAATGAAAAACTGTTTTTT
>TRBV11-2|TRBJ2-3|13|NA|NA
CASSWAGTDTQYF
TGTGCCAGCAGCTGGGCGGGGACAGATACGCAGTATTTT
>TRBV5-1|TRBJ2-2|13|NA|few
CASSERNTGELFF
TGCGCCAGCAGCGAAAGAAACACCGGGGAGCTGTTTTTT
>TRBV13|TRBJ2-5|15|TRBD2|NA
CASSSFQFSGRAQYF
TGTGCCAGCAGCTCCTTCCAGTTCTCTGGGAGGGCCCAGTACTTC
>TRBV28|TRBJ2-2|16|TRBD2|NA
CASSLPTSGVTGELFF
TGTGCCAGCAGTCTACCGACTAGCGGGGTCACCGGGGAGCTGTTTTTT
>TRBV5-1|TRBJ2-7|13|NA|NA
CASSLSGDYEQYF
TGCGCCAGCAGCTTGTCGGGCGACTACGAGCAGTACTTC
>TRBV5-6|TRBJ2-6|18|NA|many
CASSLALGESYGANVLTF
TGTGCCAGCAGCTTGGCCTTGGGTGAGTCATATGGGGCCAACGTCCTGACTTTC
>TRBV7-3|TRBJ2-2|14|NA|few
CASSYGTSPGELFF
TGTGCCAGCAGCTACGGGACCTCGCCCGGGGAGCTGTTTTTT
>TRBV6-2/TRBV6-3|TRBJ2-5|17|TRBD2|NA
CASSYRTSGGIKTTQYF
TGTGCCAGCAGTTACCGGACTAGCGGGGGAATCAAGACGACCCAGTACTTC
>TRBV18|TRBJ2-4|14|NA|few
CASSRGNPKNIQYF
TGTGCCAGCTCACGCGGGAATCCCAAAAACATTCAGTACTTC
>TRBV19|TRBJ1-5|14|TRBD1|few
CASSISQGIQPQHF
TGTGCCAGTAGTATTTCACAGGGGATACAGCCCCAGCATTTT
>TRBV19|TRBJ1-1|18|NA|NA
CASSTGTGSLNRRSEAFF
TGTGCCAGTAGCACCGGGACGGGCTCCCTAAATCGGCGGTCTGAAGCTTTCTTT
>TRBV5-1|TRBJ2-3|15|NA|many
CASSLAVGSTDTQYF
TGCGCCAGCAGCTTGGCCGTGGGGAGCACAGATACGCAGTATTTT
>TRBV6-1|TRBJ2-5|15|TRBD2|few
CASRASGGRSETQYF
TGTGCCAGCAGGGCTAGCGGGGGGCGGAGCGAGACCCAGTACTTC
>TRBV3-1|TRBJ1-1|13|TRBD1|NA
CASTGTGAIVAFF
TGTGCCAGCACCGGGACAGGGGCAATCGTAGCTTTCTTT
>TRBV7-2|TRBJ1-5|13|NA|NA
CASSTQSGQPQHF
TGTGCCAGCAGCACTCAAAGCGGCCAGCCCCAGCATTTT
>TRBV7-9|TRBJ1-1|15|NA|NA
CASSTSTQGNTEAFF
TGTGCCAGCAGCACCAGCACTCAGGGTAACACTGAAGCTTTCTTT
>TRBV7-9|TRBJ1-1|14|NA|NA
CASSQSAANTEAFF
TGTGCCAGCAGCCAGTCGGCGGCGAACACTGAAGCTTTCTTT
>TRBV5-1|TRBJ2-1|15|TRBD2|few
CASTRGGPTLNEQFF
TGCGCCAGCACACGCGGGGGACCCACCCTCAATGAGCAGTTCTTC
>TRBV5-1|TRBJ2-1|16|NA|NA
CASSLVGQPSYNEQFF
TGCGCCAGCAGCTTGGTTGGACAGCCCTCCTACAATGAGCAGTTCTTC
>TRBV12-3/TRBV12-4|TRBJ2-3|13|TRBD1|few
CASGQGNTDTQYF
TGTGCCAGCGGACAGGGTAACACAGATACGCAGTATTTT
>TRBV5-1|TRBJ1-5|14|NA|many
CASSLEGGGQPQHF
TGCGCCAGCAGCTTGGAAGGGGGTGGGCAGCCCCAGCATTTT
>TRBV5-1|TRBJ2-1|14|TRBD2|many
CASSSGAASGEQFF
TGCGCCAGCAGCTCCGGAGCGGCTAGCGGTGAGCAGTTCTTC
>TRBV19|TRBJ2-6|21|TRBD1|few
CASSIVAPWGTAPLGANVLTF
TGTGCCAGTAGTATAGTAGCCCCGTGGGGGACAGCCCCTCTGGGGGCCAACGTCCTGACTTTC
>TRBV15|TRBJ1-2|17|TRBD1|NA
CATSRDHSTGMAYGYTF
TGTGCCACCAGCAGAGACCACTCGACAGGGATGGCCTATGGCTACACCTTC
>TRBV7-9|TRBJ2-4|12|NA|many
CASSLSGDIQYF
TGTGCCAGCAGCCTGTCGGGAGACATTCAGTACTTC
>TRBV18|TRBJ1-3|14|NA|NA
CASSRPGSGNTIYF
TGTGCCAGCTCAAGACCAGGCTCTGGAAACACCATATATTTT
>TRBV6-5|TRBJ1-3|17|NA|few
CASSSQGIGRSGNTIYF
TGTGCCAGCAGTTCGCAGGGAATTGGGCGCTCTGGAAACACCATATATTTT
>TRBV29-1|TRBJ2-2|14|TRBD1|NA
CSVERTGYTGELFF
TGCAGCGTTGAGAGGACAGGGTACACCGGGGAGCTGTTTTTT
>TRBV12-3/TRBV12-4|TRBJ1-5|12|NA|NA
CASSPWGQPQHF
TGTGCCAGCAGTCCCTGGGGACAGCCCCAGCATTTT
>TRBV4-3|TRBJ2-1|14|NA|few
CASSQGGVSNEQFF
TGCGCCAGCAGCCAAGGGGGTGTCTCCAATGAGCAGTTCTTC
>TRBV5-6|TRBJ2-5|12|NA|NA
CASSPYKGTQYF
TGTGCCAGCAGCCCTTATAAGGGGACCCAGTACTTC
>TRBV5-1|TRBJ2-6|16|NA|NA
CASSLVLLTGQVALTF
TGCGCCAGCAGCTTGGTACTTCTGACGGGACAAGTTGCCCTGACTTTC
>TRBV5-6|TRBJ1-5|12|NA|NA
CAIGGCNQPQHF
TGTGCCATTGGCGGGTGTAATCAGCCCCAGCATTTT
>TRBV10-1|TRBJ1-3|14|NA|NA
CASSVPNLGNTIYF
TGCGCCAGCAGTGTCCCTAACCTTGGAAACACCATATATTTT
>TRBV5-1|TRBJ2-5|16|NA|NA
CASSLNKGRFQETQYF
TGCGCCAGCAGCTTAAACAAGGGCAGGTTTCAAGAGACCCAGTACTTC
>TRBV12-3/TRBV12-4|TRBJ1-1|13|NA|few
CASRPQGVPEAFF
TGTGCCAGCAGGCCACAGGGTGTACCTGAAGCTTTCTTT
>TRBV7-3|TRBJ2-1|14|NA|few
CASSLNRQINEQFF
TGTGCCAGCAGCTTAAATAGGCAGATCAATGAGCAGTTCTTC
>TRBV6-5|TRBJ1-1|12|NA|NA
CASSRLNTEAFF
TGTGCCAGCAGCCGTCTGAACACTGAAGCTTTCTTT
>TRBV30|TRBJ1-4|13|NA|NA
CAGSYATNEKLFF
TGTGCCGGATCATATGCAACTAATGAAAAACTGTTTTTT
>TRBV21-1|TRBJ1-5|19|NA|few
CASTQQHVPHQNSNQPQHF
TGTGCCAGCACCCAGCAACATGTGCCTCACCAAAATAGCAATCAGCCCCAGCATTTT
>TRBV6-2/TRBV6-3|TRBJ2-4|12|NA|few
CASRPMGSIQYF
TGTGCCAGCAGACCAATGGGGAGCATTCAGTACTTC
>TRBV24-1|TRBJ2-3|17|TRBD2|medium-sized
CATSDPLALVGADTQYF
TGTGCCACCAGTGATCCACTAGCGCTCGTTGGAGCAGATACGCAGTATTTT
>TRBV4-2|TRBJ1-1|16|NA|NA
CASSRVGHRGRTEAFF
TGTGCCAGCAGCAGAGTCGGACATCGGGGGCGGACTGAAGCTTTCTTT
>TRBV5-1|TRBJ2-3|16|TRBD2|many
CASSFGTSGGTDTQYF
TGCGCCAGCAGCTTCGGGACTAGCGGGGGGACTGATACGCAGTATTTT